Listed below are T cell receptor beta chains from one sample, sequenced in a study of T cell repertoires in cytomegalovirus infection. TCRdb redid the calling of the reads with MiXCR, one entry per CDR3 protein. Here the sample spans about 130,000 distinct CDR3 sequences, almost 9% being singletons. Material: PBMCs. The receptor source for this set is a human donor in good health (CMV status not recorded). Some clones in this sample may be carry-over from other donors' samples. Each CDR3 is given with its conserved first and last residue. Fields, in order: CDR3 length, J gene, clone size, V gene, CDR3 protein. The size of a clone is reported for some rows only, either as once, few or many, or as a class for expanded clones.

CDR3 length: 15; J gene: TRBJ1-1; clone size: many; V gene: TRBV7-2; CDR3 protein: CASRLEGRWGAEAFF
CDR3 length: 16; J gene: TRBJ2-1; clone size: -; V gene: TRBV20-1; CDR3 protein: CSAIAGDLSSYNEQFF
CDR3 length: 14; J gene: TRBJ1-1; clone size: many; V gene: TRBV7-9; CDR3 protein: CASSLAQQNTEAFF
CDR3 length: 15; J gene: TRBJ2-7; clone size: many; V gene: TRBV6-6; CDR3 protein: CASSEGRTGRDEQYF
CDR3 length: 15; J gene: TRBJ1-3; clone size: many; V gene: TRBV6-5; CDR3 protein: CASSATWTRGNTIYF
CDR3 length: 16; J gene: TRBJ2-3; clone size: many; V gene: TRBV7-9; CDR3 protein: CASTPGSGAVTDTQYF
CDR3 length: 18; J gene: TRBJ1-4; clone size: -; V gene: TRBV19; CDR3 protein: CASSMALGRQSTNEKLFF
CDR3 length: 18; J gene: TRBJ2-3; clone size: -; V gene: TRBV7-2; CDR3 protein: CASSLALPSGTRTDTQYF
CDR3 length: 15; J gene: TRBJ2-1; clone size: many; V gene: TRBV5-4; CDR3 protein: CASSRYRGDYNEQFF
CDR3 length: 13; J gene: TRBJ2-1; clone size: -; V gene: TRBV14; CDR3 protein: CASSPRDWGEQFF
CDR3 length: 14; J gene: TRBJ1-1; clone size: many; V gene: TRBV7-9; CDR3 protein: CASSLMGQQVQAFF
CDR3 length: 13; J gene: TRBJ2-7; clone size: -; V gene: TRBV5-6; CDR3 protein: CASSFTGMAEQYF
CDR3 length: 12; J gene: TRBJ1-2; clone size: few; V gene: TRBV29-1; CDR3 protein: CSVAGSNYGYTF
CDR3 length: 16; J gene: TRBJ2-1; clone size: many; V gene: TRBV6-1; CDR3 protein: CASSRSAPKPYNEQFF
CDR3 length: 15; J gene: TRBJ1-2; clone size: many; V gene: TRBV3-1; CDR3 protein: CASSPGDRVVSGYTF
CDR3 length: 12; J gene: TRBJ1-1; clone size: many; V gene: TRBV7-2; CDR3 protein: CASSLKGTSAFF
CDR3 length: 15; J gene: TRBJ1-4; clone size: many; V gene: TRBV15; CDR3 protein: CATSPLGSGREKLFF
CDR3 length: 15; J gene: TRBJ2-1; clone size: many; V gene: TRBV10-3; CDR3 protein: CAISDGLVSFNEQFF
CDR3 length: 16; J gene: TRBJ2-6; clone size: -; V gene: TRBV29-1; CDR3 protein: CSATLVADSGANVLTF
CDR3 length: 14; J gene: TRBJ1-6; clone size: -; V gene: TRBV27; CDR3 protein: CASSFVGYNSPLHF
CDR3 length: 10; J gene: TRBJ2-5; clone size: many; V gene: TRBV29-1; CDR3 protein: CSVEGPPEYF
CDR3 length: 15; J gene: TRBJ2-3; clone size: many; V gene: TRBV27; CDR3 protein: CASSLSGQGVDTQYF